What follows is one T cell receptor (beta chain) and its context. The sample belongs to a study of blood T cell repertoires in COVID-19. The overall study: Samples taken during acute and convalescent COVID-19 were collected in the United States, Italy and Spain. Sample material is recorded as cDNA or gDNA derived from T cells, B-cell-depleted T cells, or PBMCs.

As handled by the study authors: Cell counts per sample came from amplifying reference gene primers. Measured with immunoSEQ multiplex PCR; TCRdb has only the in-frame clones, and not every one. For V, J and clone size, that table is used; D and trimming come from the DNA. The table has about 120,000 clones, roughly 90% seen once. The sequence was collected from a man aged 50 to 60 with active COVID-19. Sequenced sample: peripheral blood.

CDR3 region: CASSPLGQGGVNTEAFF. The DNA of the CDR3 is TGTGCCAGCTCACCATTAGGACAGGGTGGGGTGAACACTGAAGCTTTCTTT. The chain has TRBV18 and TRBJ1-1; 8 bases map to TRBD1. The V segment lost 2 bases and the J segment 0 bases; nucleotides outside the gene matches: 8. CDR3 length: 17 amino acids. Germline assignment: CDR1 KGHSH and CDR2 LQKENI.